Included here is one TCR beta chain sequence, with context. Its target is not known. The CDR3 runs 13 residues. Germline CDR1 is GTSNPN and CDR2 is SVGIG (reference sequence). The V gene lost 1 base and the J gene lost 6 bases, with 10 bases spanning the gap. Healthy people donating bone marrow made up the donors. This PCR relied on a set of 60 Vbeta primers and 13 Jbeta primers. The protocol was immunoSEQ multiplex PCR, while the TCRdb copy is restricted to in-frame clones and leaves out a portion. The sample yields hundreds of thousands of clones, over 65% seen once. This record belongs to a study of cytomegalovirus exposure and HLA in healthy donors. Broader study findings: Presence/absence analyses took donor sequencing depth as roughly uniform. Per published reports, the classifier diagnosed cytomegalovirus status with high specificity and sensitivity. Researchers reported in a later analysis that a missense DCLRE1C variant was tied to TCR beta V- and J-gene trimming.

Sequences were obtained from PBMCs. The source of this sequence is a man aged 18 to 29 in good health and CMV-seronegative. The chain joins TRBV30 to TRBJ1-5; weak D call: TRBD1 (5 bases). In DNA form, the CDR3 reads TGTGCCTGGAGTGAAGCAGGGCGTCAGCCCCAGCATTTT. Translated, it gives CAWSEAGRQPQHF.